The entry that follows covers one T cell receptor (beta chain) sequence. What it binds is unknown. The sample belongs to a study of T-cell memory formation after mild COVID-19. Overall study results and limits: Clones that contracted from day 15 to 85 were balanced CD4/CD8, while later expanders leaned CD4+.

TCRdb re-called the 5' RACE reads with MiXCR, one entry per CDR3 protein. Here the sample spans 450,000 to 650,000 distinct CDR3 sequences, roughly 21% being singletons. This CDR3 has 21 amino acids. From germline, CDR1 is MGHDK and CDR2 SYGVNS. Losses at the gene ends were 6 bases for V and 1 base for J; bases not matched to a gene: 16. The sequenced sample was PBMCs or a T cell subset sorted from them (not recorded which). This clonotype was obtained from an adult woman who had mild COVID-19 (a few samples of this study predate the infection). Cell type and time point are not known. V usage is TRBV25-1 and J usage is TRBJ2-1, with 15 bases matching TRBD2. This chain's CDR3 is CASSATSGTSGRIGSYNEQFF. CDR3 DNA: TGTGCCAGCAGCGCCACATCCGGGACTAGCGGGAGGATTGGTTCCTACAATGAGCAGTTCTTC.